The 6 T cell receptor beta chains below were found in one sample sequenced in a study of T cells in Graves' hyperthyroidism and ophthalmopathy. From RNA transcripts, TCR beta CDR3 regions were amplified. During a first-round RT-PCR of the TCR CDR3, the HTBI primer set was used. MiXCR was run by TCRdb on the multiplex PCR reads, yielding one entry per CDR3 protein. Of about 350,000 distinct CDR3 sequences listed, around 18% are singletons. The sample was blood. The receptors here all came from a woman in her thirties or forties with Graves' ophthalmopathy.

This clonotype was seen at least ten times. The CDR3 sequence is CAAPFRVGEPFGEQYF. CDR3 DNA sequence: TGTGCCGCCCCTTTCAGGGTTGGCGAGCCATTTGGCGAGCAGTACTTC. The chain carries TRBV2 and TRBJ2-7, with a weak D call TRBD1 (5 bases). The V gene's germline CDR1 is SNHLY and CDR2 FYNNEI. The CDR3 covers 16 residues. Trimming shortened V by 11 bases and J by 6 bases, and 29 bases separated the two germline ends.

This sequence joins TRBV12-3 or TRBV12-4 and TRBJ2-7; maybe TRBD1 (5 bases). This CDR3 contains 14 residues. V gave up 6 bases and J gave up 0 bases, with 12 bases separating them. CDR3 sequence: CASRKQASSYEQYF. In DNA form, the CDR3 reads TGTGCCAGCAGGAAACAGGCCAGCTCCTACGAGCAGTACTTC.

This clonotype was detected ten times or more. The chain uses TRBV29-1 and TRBJ2-2, with a possible D match to TRBD1 (5 bases). Germline V gene sequence: CDR1 SQVTM, CDR2 ANQGSEA. The ends were cut back, 4 bases at V and 4 bases at J, with 16 bases in the middle. This CDR3 spans 15 amino acids. The CDR3 loop is CSVVGQGEPTGELFF. The CDR3 DNA reads as TGCAGCGTTGTTGGGCAGGGTGAACCCACCGGGGAGCTGTTTTTT.

This clonotype was seen at least ten times. As DNA, the CDR3 is TGCGCCAGCAGCCAATTGACGCACACCGGGGAGCTGTTTTTT. This translates into CASSQLTHTGELFF. V gene TRBV4-1 combines with J gene TRBJ2-2; no clear D gene. CDR1 is MGHRA and CDR2 is YSYEKL in the germline V gene. CDR3 length: 14 amino acids. Trimming left V 2 bases short and J 3 bases short, with 7 bases between.

This clonotype was counted many times. The chain combines TRBV25-1 with TRBJ2-2, with a possible D match to TRBD1 (7 bases). The CDR3 length is 16 residues. Germline V gives CDR1 MGHDK, CDR2 SYGVNS. With 1 base removed from V and 7 bases from J, the gap between germline ends came to 16 bases. The DNA of the CDR3 is TGTGCCAGCAGTGAATCGCTGGAGGGGGCGGGCGGGGAGCTGTTTTTT. Its protein product is CASSESLEGAGGELFF.

This clonotype was seen many times. The V call is TRBV19, the J call TRBJ1-2; 7 bases are shared with TRBD1. This CDR3 contains 17 residues. Germline lookup yields CDR1 LNHDA and CDR2 SQIVND (reference sequence). With V trimmed by 5 bases and J by 0 bases, 12 bases remained unmatched. The CDR3, as DNA: TGTGCCAGTAGTCCAGGGGGAGAGACTGGACCTAACTATGGCTACACCTTC. Its protein product is CASSPGGETGPNYGYTF. Supplemented by reference TRBV19 and TRBJ1-2, the full variable domain reads DGGITQSPKYLFRKEGQNVTLSCEQNLNHDAMYWYRQDPGQGLRLIYYSQIVNDFQKGDIAEGYSVSREKKESFPLTVTSAQKNPTAFYLCASSPGGETGPNYGYTFGSGTRLTVV.